This entry lists 25 T cell receptor beta chains sequenced from one sample in a study of blood T cell repertoires in COVID-19. Assay: immunoSEQ multiplex PCR; the TCRdb copy retains only in-frame clones and omits some. The sample includes hundreds of thousands of clones, around 88% of them seen just once. Sequencing used peripheral blood. The receptor set was obtained from a woman in her forties or fifties with acute or convalescent COVID-19.

The J gene is TRBJ1-2, the V gene TRBV6-2 or TRBV6-3, with 7 bases lining up with TRBD1. Trimming cost V 4 bases and J 3 bases; bases outside gene matches: 17. The CDR3 is made up of 18 amino acids. Germline V gene lookup returns CDR1 MNHEY and CDR2 SVGEGT. CDR3 coding DNA: TGTGCCAGCAGTTCCCTCCCGGGGACAGAACGGGGCGACTATGGCTACACCTTC. Translating gives CASSSLPGTERGDYGYTF.

This clone has ten or more counts. Germline and junction disagree at one end, which may indicate a read error. The chain uses TRBV5-1 and TRBJ1-2; TRBD1 matches at 10 bases. Germline lookup yields CDR1 SGHRS and CDR2 YFSETQ. The CDR3 extends over 15 amino acids. CDR3 residues: CASSRRQGAASPTAF. CDR3 in DNA: TGCGCCAGCAGCAGGAGACAGGGGGCGGCATCCCCGACCGCCTTC.

V and J are TRBV5-1 and TRBJ2-7, with TRBD2 matching 9 bases. CDR1 SGHRS and CDR2 YFSETQ come from the germline V gene. V shed 4 bases and J 3 bases; nucleotides not matched to a gene: 5. The CDR3 has 14 amino acids. CDR3 in DNA: TGCGCCAGCAGCCTAGCGGGAAGTGTCTACGAGCAGTACTTC. Its translation: CASSLAGSVYEQYF.

The chain combines TRBV5-4 with TRBJ2-1; weak D call: TRBD2 (6 bases). CDR1 is SGHNT, CDR2 YYREEE, per germline (reference sequence). The CDR3 is made up of 17 amino acids. V was clipped by 0 bases and J by 0 bases, with 13 bases between them. CDR3 DNA sequence: TGTGCCAGCAGCTTGGCCGGTCTGGGGGGCTCCTACAATGAGCAGTTCTTC. Translating gives CASSLAGLGGSYNEQFF.

The rearrangement links TRBV6-5 to TRBJ2-6; possibly TRBD2 for D (6 bases). The CDR3 is 14 residues long. V dropped 11 bases and J dropped 1 base, with 12 bases sitting between them. The V gene's germline CDR1 is MNHEY and CDR2 SVGAGI. This CDR3 reads CAPNRGSGANVLTF. The CDR3 DNA reads TGTGCCCCAAATCGGGGGTCTGGGGCCAACGTCCTGACTTTC.

This chain connects TRBV7-8 to TRBJ2-7, with 12 bases aligning to TRBD2. The CDR3 runs 14 residues. CDR1 and CDR2 from the germline V gene are SGHVS and FQNEAQ. With V trimmed by 5 bases and J by 5 bases, 4 bases remained unmatched. The CDR3 region has the DNA TGTGCCAGCAGCCGGACTAGCGGGAACGACGAGCAGTACTTC. This encodes CASSRTSGNDEQYF.

The rearrangement links TRBV6-6 to TRBJ1-5; D gene uncertain. Trimming shortened V by 6 bases and J by 0 bases, and 18 bases separated the two germline ends. CDR3 size: 17 residues. The germline V gene encodes CDR1 MNHNY and CDR2 SVGAGI (reference sequence). The CDR3 bases are TGTGCCAGCAGCCGATTTAGCCCCCTTTATAGCAATCAGCCCCAGCATTTT. It codes for CASSRFSPLYSNQPQHF.

The chain combines TRBV4-1 with TRBJ1-3, with D possibly TRBD1 on 5 matching bases. The germline V and J ends were trimmed by 0 bases and 4 bases, with 10 bases remaining between them. Germline loops: CDR1 MGHRA, CDR2 YSYEKL. This CDR3 is 15 amino acids long. CDR3 in amino acids: CASSQDGQGGNTIYF. The CDR3 region has the DNA TGCGCCAGCAGCCAAGATGGGCAGGGAGGAAACACCATATATTTT.

This rearrangement joins TRBV18 to TRBJ1-6; D is unresolved. This CDR3 has 13 amino acids. V was shortened by 1 base and J by 8 bases, with 6 bases between the two germline ends. The germline V gene encodes CDR1 KGHSH and CDR2 LQKENI. DNA of the CDR3: TGTGCCAGCTCACCACACGCGGATTCACCCCTCCACTTT. This codes for CASSPHADSPLHF.

The genes are TRBV27 and TRBJ2-2, with 13 bases identical to TRBD2. CDR3 length: 16 residues. V dropped 5 bases and J dropped 4; count of bases not matched to a gene: 4. CDR1 is MNHEY, CDR2 SMNVEV, per germline (reference sequence). The CDR3 nucleotides are TGTGCCAGCAGTCGGGGGACTAGCGGGACCACCGGGGAGCTGTTTTTT. Residues: CASSRGTSGTTGELFF.

A word on this clone: Different DNA sequences within this sample yield the same CDR3. The chain uses TRBV7-2 and TRBJ2-3, with 9 bases lining up with TRBD1. Per the germline V gene, CDR1 is SGHTA and CDR2 is FQGNSA. Germline trimming cut 1 base from V and 4 bases from J; bases unmatched to any gene: 0. The CDR3 has 14 amino acids. The chain's CDR3 is CASSLGQGADTQYF. The CDR3 region has the DNA TGTGCCAGCAGCTTAGGACAGGGGGCAGATACGCAGTATTTT.

This chain uses TRBV24-1 with TRBJ2-7, with 7 positions matching TRBD1. The germline gives CDR1 KGHDR, CDR2 SFDVKD. This CDR3 has 14 amino acids. The V gene end was trimmed by 4 bases and the J gene end by 0 bases; junction bases not matched to a gene: 2. The CDR3, as DNA: TGTGCCACCAGTGACCGGGACAGCTCCTACGAGCAGTACTTC. Protein: CATSDRDSSYEQYF.

The rearrangement uses TRBV5-4 and TRBJ2-7, with 9 bases fitting TRBD2. CDR3 length equals 15 residues. Unmatched junction bases numbered 8, after V lost 4 bases and J lost 3 bases. Per germline, CDR1 SGHNT and CDR2 YYREEE (reference sequence). CDR3 DNA: TGTGCCAGCAGCAGTCCTAGCGGGAAGAGCTACGAGCAGTACTTC. It translates to CASSSPSGKSYEQYF.

In DNA form, the CDR3 reads TGTGCCACCAGTGACCGACTAGCGGATCCCACAGATACGCAGTATTTT. Translated, it gives CATSDRLADPTDTQYF. This chain uses TRBV24-1 with TRBJ2-3; 9 positions match TRBD2. Looked up from germline, CDR1 is KGHDR and CDR2 is SFDVKD. The V gene end was trimmed by 4 bases and the J gene end by 2 bases; junction bases not matched to a gene: 6. CDR3 length: 16 amino acids.

J is TRBJ1-1 and V is TRBV2; possible D gene TRBD1, 5 bases. Trimming left V 5 bases short and J 6 bases short, with 34 bases between. Per germline, CDR1 SNHLY and CDR2 FYNNEI. CDR3 length: 20 amino acids. The CDR3 DNA reads TGTGCCAGCAGTTCTAACCGGGACGGTGAACAACCCCAAGGAGGGGCTGAAGCTTTCTTT. This sequence encodes CASSSNRDGEQPQGGAEAFF. Drawing the rest from reference TRBV2 and TRBJ1-1, the complete variable domain is EPEVTQTPSHQVTQMGQEVILRCVPISNHLYFYWYRQILGQKVEFLVSFYNNEISEKSEIFDDQFSVERPDGSNFTLKIRSTKLEDSAMYFCASSSNRDGEQPQGGAEAFFGQGTRLTVV.

As for this clone: Other DNA sequences in this sample translate to the same CDR3. V usage is TRBV2 and J usage is TRBJ1-5; D not certain. The CDR3 runs to 12 residues. V lost 6 bases to trimming and J lost 1 base, with 4 bases between them. Germline-derived CDR1 and CDR2 are SNHLY and FYNNEI. The CDR3 loop reads CASRGSNQPQHF. DNA of the CDR3: TGTGCCAGCAGGGGCAGCAATCAGCCCCAGCATTTT.

This rearrangement joins TRBV28 to TRBJ1-3; 7 positions agree with TRBD1. V lost 6 bases, J lost 4 bases, and 12 bases stayed unmatched. Germline V gene data show CDR1 as MDHEN and CDR2 as SYDVKM. The CDR3 spans 16 residues. This CDR3 reads CASRAQGQLGGNTIYF. The CDR3 DNA is TGTGCCAGCAGGGCACAGGGGCAGTTGGGCGGAAACACCATATATTTT.

A few counts support this clone. This sample also contains other DNA sequences that code for the same CDR3. The chain couples TRBV10-1 to TRBJ2-2; TRBD1 aligns across 9 bases. The CDR3 has 14 amino acids. CDR1 is WNHNN, CDR2 SYGVQD, per germline (reference sequence). After removal of 6 bases from V and 1 base from J, the junction contained 0 bases not matched to a gene. CDR3 in DNA: TGCGCCAGCAGGGGACAGGGGAACACCGGGGAGCTGTTTTTT. It translates to CASRGQGNTGELFF.

The chain carries TRBV19 and TRBJ1-1; 9 nucleotides align to TRBD1. The length of the CDR3 is 15 residues. With V trimmed by 5 bases and J by 1 base, 5 bases remained unmatched. The germline gives CDR1 LNHDA, CDR2 SQIVND (reference sequence). The CDR3 nucleotides are TGTGCCAGTAGTGCCTGGGACAGGGCGAACACTGAAGCTTTCTTT. Translated, it gives CASSAWDRANTEAFF.

J is TRBJ1-2 and V is TRBV10-2; 9 positions match TRBD1. The CDR3 loop spans 16 amino acids. Trimming cost V 0 bases and J 3 bases; bases outside gene matches: 5. Germline V gene sequence: CDR1 WSHSY, CDR2 SAAADI. This CDR3 reads CASSESGDRAYYGYTF. DNA of the CDR3: TGCGCCAGCAGTGAGTCTGGGGACAGGGCTTACTATGGCTACACCTTC.

The CDR3 loop is CASSYLGTGTDTQYF. As DNA, the CDR3 is TGTGCCAGCAGTTACCTGGGGACAGGCACAGATACGCAGTATTTT. V is TRBV6-6 and J is TRBJ2-3; 7 nucleotides match TRBD1. J lost 1 base, V lost 2 bases, and 3 bases had no gene match. This CDR3 contains 15 residues. The germline CDR1 and CDR2 sequences are MNHNY and SVGAGI (reference sequence).

The V and J genes are TRBV28 and TRBJ1-2; D not certain. The V and J ends lost 6 bases and 4 bases respectively, with 12 bases between them. The CDR3 is 13 amino acids. CDR1 is MDHEN and CDR2 is SYDVKM in the germline V gene. CDR3: CASRVPGLYGYTF. The CDR3 nucleotides are TGTGCCAGCAGGGTACCCGGACTCTATGGCTACACCTTC.

The chain has TRBV2 and TRBJ2-7, with 8 positions matching TRBD1. The junction had 7 bases not matched to a gene; V was cut back by 6 bases and J by 6 bases. From germline, CDR1 is SNHLY and CDR2 FYNNEI. The CDR3 sequence is 13 residues long. The CDR3 nucleotides read TGTGCCAGCAGACGGACAGGGTTGTCCGAGCAGTACTTC. This translates into CASRRTGLSEQYF.

The chain couples TRBV7-2 to TRBJ2-5; 8 bases agree with TRBD1. CDR3 size: 14 residues. The junction had 9 bases not matched to a gene; V was cut back by 7 bases and J by 5 bases. The germline gives CDR1 SGHTA, CDR2 FQGNSA. The CDR3 loop is CASNEPGGAETQYF. DNA of the CDR3: TGTGCCAGCAACGAACCAGGGGGCGCTGAGACCCAGTACTTC.

The rearrangement links TRBV29-1 to TRBJ1-6; D not resolved. The V end was cut by 6 bases, the J end by 6 bases, with 12 bases between. Per the germline V gene, CDR1 is SQVTM and CDR2 is ANQGSEA. The CDR3 sequence is 13 residues long. CDR3 amino acids: CSVKESLNSPLHF. The CDR3 DNA reads as TGCAGCGTCAAGGAGTCCCTTAATTCACCCCTCCACTTT.